This T cell receptor (beta chain) was documented in a study of T cell responses to AZD1222 COVID-19 vaccine. Trimming took off 0 bases at V and 7 bases at J, with 15 bases between the two ends. The CDR3 loop spans 15 amino acids. Germline CDR1 and CDR2: MNHEY and SVGAGI. Data came from immunoSEQ multiplex PCR; TCRdb stores just in-frame clones and leaves some out. The profile shows 65,000 to 95,000 clones, 80% to 90% of them singletons. Samples with a second dose at about 4 or about 12 weeks were pooled together. This specimen consisted of peripheral blood, obtained 28 days after the second AZD1222 dose. The clonotype was recovered from an adult who received the AZD1222 COVID-19 vaccine. The V call is TRBV6-5, the J call TRBJ1-2, with D possibly matching TRBD1 (6 bases). CDR3 region: CASSYSIQGRGGYTF. The CDR3 DNA sequence: TGTGCCAGCAGTTACTCGATACAGGGTAGAGGTGGCTACACCTTC.